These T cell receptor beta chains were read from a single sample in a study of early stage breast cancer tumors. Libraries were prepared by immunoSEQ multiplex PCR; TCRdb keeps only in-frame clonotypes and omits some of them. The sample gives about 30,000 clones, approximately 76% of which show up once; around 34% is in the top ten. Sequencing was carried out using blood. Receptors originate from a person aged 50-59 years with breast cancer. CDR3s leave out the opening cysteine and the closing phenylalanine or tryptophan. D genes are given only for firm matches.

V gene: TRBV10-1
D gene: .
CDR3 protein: ASSENPGLDTQY

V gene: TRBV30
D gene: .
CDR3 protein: AWGWVAGRDPRIKETQY

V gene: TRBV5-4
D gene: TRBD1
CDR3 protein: ASSVGTGGDTEAF

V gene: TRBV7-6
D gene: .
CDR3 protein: ASSSDDRSVSYNEQF

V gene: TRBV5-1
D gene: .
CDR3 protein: ASSKEGAASYNEQF

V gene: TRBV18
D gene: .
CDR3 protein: ASSKGLDNEQF

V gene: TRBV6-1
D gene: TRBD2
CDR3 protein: ASSMGGTTYEQY

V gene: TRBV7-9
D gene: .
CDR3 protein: ASSLAPLLRPRSYEQY

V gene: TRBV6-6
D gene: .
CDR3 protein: ASSYPLGRSVDGYT

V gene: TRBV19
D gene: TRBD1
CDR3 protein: ASSKDRAGTEAF

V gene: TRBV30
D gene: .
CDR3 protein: AWTDQGLSNQPQH

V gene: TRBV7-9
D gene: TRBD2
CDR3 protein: ASSLESGRAGANVLT

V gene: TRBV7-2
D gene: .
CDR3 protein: ASAITRAAYEQY

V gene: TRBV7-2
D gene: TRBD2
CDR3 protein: ASSVTSGRLNEQF

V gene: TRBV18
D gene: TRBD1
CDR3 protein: ASSPTGGAYGYT

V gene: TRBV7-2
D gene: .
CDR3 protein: ASSLDRGNQPQH

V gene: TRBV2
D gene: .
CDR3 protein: ASSEALGLGGANVLT

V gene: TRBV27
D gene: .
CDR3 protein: ASSLSEGFGGYT

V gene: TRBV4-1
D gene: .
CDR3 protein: ASSQPPVPGPEDKKLF

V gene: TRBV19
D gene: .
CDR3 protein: ASSMRARNTIY

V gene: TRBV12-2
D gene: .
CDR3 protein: ASRFTTGTSGRGGELF

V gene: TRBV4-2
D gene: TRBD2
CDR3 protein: ASSQVGRTNTGELF

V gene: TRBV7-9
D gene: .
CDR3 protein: ASSLRQTGSTGETQY

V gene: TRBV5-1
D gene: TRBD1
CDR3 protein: ASSDTGGTQY

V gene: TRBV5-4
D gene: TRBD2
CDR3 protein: ASSPSGIYEGTQY

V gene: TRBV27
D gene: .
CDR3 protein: ASSLSLGLFSYEQY

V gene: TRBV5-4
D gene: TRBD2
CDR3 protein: ASSPWTSRTLSEQY

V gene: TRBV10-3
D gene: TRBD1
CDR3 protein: AIKGQGASIARDYGYT

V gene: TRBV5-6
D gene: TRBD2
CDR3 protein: ASSSGGGTSVETQY

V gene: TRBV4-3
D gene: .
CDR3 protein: ASSQERWREQY

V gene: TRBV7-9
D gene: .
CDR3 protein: ASSFKGIGMNTEAF